This passage covers 2 T cell receptor beta chains from one sample sequenced in a study of CD8+CD57+ T cells in acquired aplastic anemia. It was genomic DNA that served as the template for profiling TCR beta VDJ and CDR3. One entry per CDR3 protein, called by TCRdb with MiXCR from the reads. The profile shows 350,000 to 450,000 distinct CDR3 sequences, 55% to 70% of them singletons. Sequenced input: sorted CD4+, CD8+, or CD8+CD57+ T cells (not recorded which) from PBMCs. The receptors here all came from a human donor in good health, serving as a control.

Turning to this clonotype: This may be a read error: a much more frequent sequence differs by one nucleotide. The chain links TRBV2 to TRBJ1-3; tentatively, D is TRBD1 (6 bases). The CDR3 totals 14 residues. The V gene's germline CDR1 is SNHLY and CDR2 FYNNEI. With 4 bases removed from V and 0 bases from J, the gap between germline ends came to 7 bases. CDR3 region: CASSAGVSGNTIYF. In DNA, the CDR3 is TGTGCCAGCAGTGCAGGGGTCTCTGGAAACACCATATATTTT.

In the case of this clonotype: Its ends do not fully match the called genes, so a read error is possible. The chain is built from TRBV7-6 and TRBJ2-5; D remains ambiguous. The CDR3 runs to 14 residues. CDR1 is SGHVS and CDR2 is FNYEAQ in the germline V gene. DNA for the CDR3: TGTGCCAGCAGCTTAGCACTTAATCAGCCCCAGCATTTTTTC. Translation gives CASSLALNQPQHFF.